Here is one T cell receptor (beta chain) with its context. What it binds is not known. The data derive from a study of T cell repertoires in cytomegalovirus infection. Study at large: Matching HLA type and CMV infection were both indicated by public TCR beta signatures.

Overall study findings and caveats: In two of eight donors, the top clonotype was HLA-C-restricted CMV-specific.

CDR1 is MDHEN and CDR2 is SYDVKM in the germline V gene. V lost 4 bases, J lost 6 bases, and 7 bases stayed unmatched. This CDR3 comprises 16 residues. MiXCR, applied by TCRdb to the reads, yields one record per CDR3 protein. Of hundreds of thousands of distinct CDR3 sequences listed, around 24% are singletons. The chain uses TRBV28 and TRBJ2-2; 11 bases line up with TRBD1. This clonotype was obtained from a human donor in good health (CMV status not recorded). Some clones in this sample may be carry-over from other donors' samples. Sequences were obtained from CD8+ T cells from PBMCs. The CDR3 nucleotides are TGTGCCAGCAGTTCCTGGACAGGGGGCTTATCCGGGGAGCTGTTTTTT. This translates into CASSSWTGGLSGELFF. Filled out from reference TRBV28 and TRBJ2-2, the complete variable domain reads DVKVTQSSRYLVKRTGEKVFLECVQDMDHENMFWYRQDPGLGLRLIYFSYDVKMKEKGDIPEGYSVSREKKERFSLILESASTNQTSMYLCASSSWTGGLSGELFFGEGSRLTVL.